The 22 T cell receptor beta chains below come from one sample, sequenced in a study of cytomegalovirus exposure and HLA in healthy donors. PCR employed 60 Vbeta and 13 Jbeta primers. Sequencing was performed with immunoSEQ multiplex PCR; in TCRdb, only in-frame clones are kept and a portion is missing. Here the sample spans more than 95,000 clones, roughly 74% being singletons. Input material: PBMCs. The source is a woman aged 50 to 65 in good health and CMV-seropositive.

The J gene is TRBJ1-3, the V gene TRBV9; TRBD1 is a possible D gene (5 bases). Germline V gene sequence: CDR1 SGDLS, CDR2 YYNGEE. The CDR3 has 15 amino acids. The V end lost 0 bases, the J end lost 0 bases, and 7 bases lay between the germline ends. CDR3 amino acids: CASSVGGSSGNTIYF. The CDR3 DNA follows: TGTGCCAGCAGCGTAGGGGGCTCCTCTGGAAACACCATATATTTT.

The J gene is TRBJ2-5, the V gene TRBV11-2, with 10 bases identical to TRBD1. The CDR3 consists of 15 residues. Germline loops: CDR1 SGHAT, CDR2 FQNNGV. V dropped 6 bases and J dropped 9; count of bases not matched to a gene: 13. The CDR3 coding sequence is TGTGCCAGCAGACGGGACAGGGGTTTTTTGTCGGCCCAGTACTTC. This translates into CASRRDRGFLSAQYF.

V is TRBV25-1 and J is TRBJ2-4, with 8 bases fitting TRBD1. This CDR3 spans 14 amino acids. The V segment lost 4 bases and the J segment 1 base; nucleotides outside the gene matches: 0. Per the germline V gene, CDR1 is MGHDK and CDR2 is SYGVNS. This chain's CDR3 is CASSGTGAKNIQYF. For the CDR3, the DNA is TGTGCCAGCAGTGGGACAGGGGCCAAAAACATTCAGTACTTC. Supplemented by reference TRBV25-1 and TRBJ2-4, the full variable domain reads EADIYQTPRYLVIGTGKKITLECSQTMGHDKMYWYQQDPGMELHLIHYSYGVNSTEKGDLSSESTVSRIRTEHFPLTLESARPSHTSQYLCASSGTGAKNIQYFGAGTRLSVL.

The rearrangement uses TRBV2 and TRBJ2-2; 8 nucleotides agree with TRBD1. CDR1 is SNHLY and CDR2 is FYNNEI in the germline V gene. The CDR3 consists of 16 residues. J was trimmed by 4 bases and V by 7 bases; bases with no gene match: 11. Written as DNA, the CDR3 is TGTGCCAGCACGGGGGCAGGGGGCGCTTCCACCGGGGAGCTGTTTTTT. It translates to CASTGAGGASTGELFF. Full variable domain (missing parts from reference TRBV2 and TRBJ2-2): EPEVTQTPSHQVTQMGQEVILRCVPISNHLYFYWYRQILGQKVEFLVSFYNNEISEKSEIFDDQFSVERPDGSNFTLKIRSTKLEDSAMYFCASTGAGGASTGELFFGEGSRLTVL.

This clone was picked up a small number of times. The V and J genes are TRBV9 and TRBJ2-1; 9 bases are shared with TRBD1. This CDR3 has 15 amino acids. With V trimmed by 0 bases and J by 7 bases, 5 bases remained unmatched. Germline V gives CDR1 SGDLS, CDR2 YYNGEE. CDR3 region: CASSVVGTGKNEQFF. The CDR3 coding sequence is TGTGCCAGCAGCGTAGTGGGGACAGGGAAGAATGAGCAGTTCTTC.

The V and J genes are TRBV5-4 and TRBJ2-3; the match to TRBD1 covers 11 bases. The length of the CDR3 is 16 residues. Germline V CDR1 and CDR2: SGHNT, YYREEE (reference sequence). The V gene end was trimmed by 5 bases and the J gene end by 3 bases; junction bases not matched to a gene: 8. The CDR3 bases are TGTGCCAGCAGAGGACAGGGGGCGGGGGTAACAGATACGCAGTATTTT. Protein: CASRGQGAGVTDTQYF.

The CDR3 DNA reads as TGTGCCAGCAGTTACAACCCGGGACAGAAAGACACCATATATTTT. This sequence encodes CASSYNPGQKDTIYF. The rearrangement links TRBV6-5 to TRBJ1-3, with TRBD1 matching over 7 bases. This CDR3 comprises 15 residues. Germline lookup yields CDR1 MNHEY and CDR2 SVGAGI. Losses at the gene ends were 2 bases for V and 8 bases for J; bases not matched to a gene: 9.

This clone came up once. Other DNA sequences in this specimen translate into the identical CDR3. V is TRBV18 and J is TRBJ1-4; a weak D match, TRBD1 (5 bases). V was clipped by 3 bases and J by 4 bases, with 6 bases between them. From germline, CDR1 is KGHSH and CDR2 LQKENI. The CDR3 sequence is 13 residues long. In DNA, the CDR3 is TGTGCCAGCTCACCGGGGGGTAATGAAAAACTGTTTTTT. Amino acids: CASSPGGNEKLFF. Full variable domain (remainder filled in from reference TRBV18 and TRBJ1-4): NAGVMQNPRHLVRRRGQEARLRCSPMKGHSHVYWYRQLPEEGLKFMVYLQKENIIDESGMPKERFSAEFPKEGPSILRIQQVVRGDSAAYFCASSPGGNEKLFFGSGTQLSVL.

The chain uses TRBV5-8 and TRBJ2-1; D is uncertain. From germline, CDR1 is SGHTS and CDR2 YDEGEE. The CDR3 has 14 residues. V lost 4 bases and J 4 bases, leaving 12 bases between the germline ends. The CDR3 region is CASSQSRHYNEQFF. The CDR3 DNA reads as TGTGCCAGCAGCCAATCCCGACATTACAATGAGCAGTTCTTC.

The CDR3 sequence: CASSDSYGYTF. CDR3 sequence (DNA): TGCGCCAGCAGCGACAGTTATGGCTACACCTTC. The chain carries TRBV4-1 and TRBJ1-2; D is possibly TRBD1 (5 bases). The CDR3 spans 11 residues. Germline V gene sequence: CDR1 MGHRA, CDR2 YSYEKL. V was clipped by 5 bases and J by 5 bases, with 6 bases between them.

V and J are TRBV4-1 and TRBJ1-5; possible D gene TRBD1, 5 bases. The CDR3 has 13 amino acids. Germline V gives CDR1 MGHRA, CDR2 YSYEKL. The germline V and J ends were trimmed by 4 bases and 7 bases, with 11 bases remaining between them. CDR3 coding DNA: TGCGCCAGCAGCCCCCCGGGGGGGCAGCCCCAGCATTTT. Amino acids: CASSPPGGQPQHF.

This chain joins TRBV14 and TRBJ1-1, with D tentatively TRBD1 (5 bases). The CDR3 spans 15 residues. Germline CDR1 SGHDN, CDR2 FVKESK. The V gene lost 3 bases and the J gene lost 5 bases, with 16 bases spanning the gap. The CDR3 DNA is TGTGCCAGCAGCCAGGGAGTCGGGGGATGGACTGAAGCTTTCTTT. Its translation: CASSQGVGGWTEAFF.

The V gene is TRBV7-2, the J gene TRBJ2-1; 8 bases map to TRBD2. The CDR3 extends over 14 amino acids. Germline V gene sequence: CDR1 SGHTA, CDR2 FQGNSA. Trimming removed 3 bases from V and 6 bases from J; junction bases left unmatched: 4. The CDR3: CASSLPGGANEQFF. CDR3 sequence (DNA): TGTGCCAGCAGCTTGCCCGGGGGGGCCAATGAGCAGTTCTTC.

The chain carries TRBV7-2 and TRBJ2-3; no definite D call. The CDR3 is 13 amino acids. Germline CDR1 SGHTA, CDR2 FQGNSA. The ends were cut back, 5 bases at V and 6 bases at J, with 12 bases in the middle. The CDR3 region is CASSLASKDTQYF. CDR3 nucleotide sequence: TGTGCCAGCAGCCTTGCCTCTAAGGATACGCAGTATTTT.

This chain links TRBV15 with TRBJ2-5; no definite D call. Germline V CDR1 and CDR2: LNHNV, YYDKDF (reference sequence). The germline V and J ends were trimmed by 6 bases and 0 bases, with 14 bases remaining between them. This CDR3 is 15 amino acids long. CDR3 DNA: TGTGCCACCAGGGAGTTCCAGAGGAACCAAGAGACCCAGTACTTC. Amino acid sequence: CATREFQRNQETQYF.

The chain employs TRBV7-9 and TRBJ2-2; 9 nucleotides line up with TRBD1. J gave up 1 base and V 2 bases, and 5 bases lay outside the gene matches. The germline CDR1 and CDR2 sequences are SEHNR and FQNEAQ (reference sequence). CDR3 length equals 17 residues. The CDR3 here is CASSLFSGQGNTGELFF. DNA for the CDR3: TGTGCCAGCAGCTTATTTTCGGGACAGGGGAACACCGGGGAGCTGTTTTTT. The variable domain in full, completed from reference TRBV7-9 and TRBJ2-2, reads DTGVSQNPRHKITKRGQNVTFRCDPISEHNRLYWYRQTLGQGPEFLTYFQNEAQLEKSRLLSDRFSAERPKGSFSTLEIQRTEQGDSAMYLCASSLFSGQGNTGELFFGEGSRLTVL.

The chain is built from TRBV11-2 and TRBJ2-5; maybe TRBD2 (6 bases). Trimming left V 5 bases short and J 1 base short, with 14 bases between. The CDR3 is 15 amino acids. Germline V lookup: CDR1 SGHAT, CDR2 FQNNGV. CDR3 protein: CASSARAGLQETQYF. The CDR3 DNA follows: TGTGCCAGCAGCGCTCGGGCGGGGCTCCAAGAGACCCAGTACTTC.

The V gene is TRBV28, the J gene TRBJ2-1, with a possible D match to TRBD2 (7 bases). The length of the CDR3 is 12 residues. CDR1 and CDR2 from the germline V gene are MDHEN and SYDVKM. V was clipped by 7 bases and J by 12 bases, with 16 bases between them. The CDR3 reads CASTLPRGPQFF. The CDR3 coding sequence is TGTGCCAGCACCCTCCCGCGGGGGCCGCAGTTCTTC.

The chain joins TRBV29-1 to TRBJ2-7; 11 bases map to TRBD2. J lost 1 base, V lost 1 base, and 0 bases had no gene match. Germline CDR1 reads SQVTM; CDR2 reads ANQGSEA. CDR3 length: 14 residues. CDR3 coding DNA: TGCAGCGTTGAAGGACTAGCGGGATCCTACGAGCAGTACTTC. Its translation is CSVEGLAGSYEQYF.

V usage is TRBV19 and J usage is TRBJ2-1; D possibly corresponds to TRBD1 (6 bases). CDR3 length equals 13 residues. Germline assignment: CDR1 LNHDA and CDR2 SQIVND (reference sequence). Trimming took 3 bases from V and 7 from J, leaving 10 bases between them. CDR3 sequence reads: CASSITGSNEQFF. The CDR3 region has the DNA TGTGCCAGTAGTATTACAGGGAGTAATGAGCAGTTCTTC.

The genes are TRBV10-1 and TRBJ1-6, with no clear D. Trimming took off 7 bases at V and 6 bases at J, with 13 bases between the two ends. This CDR3 region has 14 residues. CDR1 and CDR2 (germline): WNHNN, SYGVQD (reference sequence). The DNA for the CDR3 is TGCGCCAGCATGGCGGGTCCCCCTAATTCACCCCTCCACTTT. Amino acid sequence: CASMAGPPNSPLHF.

V and J are TRBV6-5 and TRBJ1-5; unclear D gene. The CDR3 runs 16 residues. The germline gives CDR1 MNHEY, CDR2 SVGAGI. V lost 1 base, J lost 2 bases, and 12 bases lay in between. The CDR3 nucleotides are TGTGCCAGCAGTTACTGGGCTATGTCGGGCAATCAGCCCCAGCATTTT. Translated: CASSYWAMSGNQPQHF.